This T cell receptor beta chain was obtained from a study of blood T cell repertoires in COVID-19. In the study overall: The samples span acute and convalescent COVID-19 from the United States, Italy and Spain. From T cells, B-cell-depleted T cells, or PBMCs came the material, which was cDNA or gDNA.

Seattle patient enrollment occurred during active infection, with longitudinal follow-up thereafter. Per the authors' pipeline: From reference gene primer amplification, estimates of nucleated cell counts were derived. Libraries were prepared by immunoSEQ multiplex PCR; TCRdb keeps only in-frame clonotypes and omits some of them. The V and J calls and clone size come from that table; D and trimming were worked out from the DNA. The sample holds 330,000 or so clones, approximately 86% seen once. This TCR was sampled from a young man with COVID-19, enrolled during active disease. The sequenced sample consisted of peripheral blood.

As DNA, the CDR3 is TGTGCCAGCAGCTTGGGAACGGCAGATACGCAGTATTTT. It codes for CASSLGTADTQYF. The gene calls are TRBV5-6 and TRBJ2-3; no reliable D call. The CDR3 covers 13 residues. With 0 bases removed from V and 4 bases from J, the gap between germline ends came to 6 bases. Germline V CDR1 and CDR2: SGHDT, YYEEEE.